The 32 T cell receptor beta chains below all came from one sample that was sequenced in a study of beta chain features in type 1 diabetes. The entirety of the isolated RNA underwent reverse transcription, so expressed TCRB transcripts were sequenced. Some clones are missing from TCRdb's copy, which holds only in-frame ones; the method was immunoSEQ multiplex PCR. The table lists almost 250,000 clones, roughly 15% of them singletons, with 0.026% in the top ten. Input material: naive CD4+ T cells from blood. The receptor set was obtained from a woman aged 40-49 years in good health.

The gene calls are TRBV6-5 and TRBJ2-3, with unresolved D. Germline CDR1 reads MNHEY; CDR2 reads SVGAGI. There are 11 residues in the CDR3. The V end was cut by 8 bases, the J end by 4 bases, with 7 bases between. Here the CDR3 DNA reads TGTGCCAGCTCTCGGTCAGATACGCAGTATTTT. It encodes CASSRSDTQYF.

CDR3 DNA: TGCGCCAGCATGGGACTAGCGGCTTCCTACAATGAGCAGTTCTTC. It encodes CASMGLAASYNEQFF. This chain uses TRBV5-1 with TRBJ2-1; 11 nucleotides align to TRBD2. The CDR3 spans 15 residues. Germline V lookup: CDR1 SGHRS, CDR2 YFSETQ. J gave up 1 base and V 6 bases, and 3 bases lay outside the gene matches.

This sequence joins TRBV6-4 and TRBJ2-3, with 7 bases identical to TRBD1. This CDR3 is built from 14 residues. V trimming: 4 bases; J trimming: 2 bases; junction bases outside the gene matches: 3. The V gene's germline CDR1 is MRHNA and CDR2 SNTAGT. Here the CDR3 reads CASSATGFTDTQYF. The CDR3 DNA reads TGTGCCAGCAGTGCGACAGGGTTCACAGATACGCAGTATTTT.

J is TRBJ2-7 and V is TRBV21-1; the table's TRBD2 call for D was not verified on the DNA. TRBV21-1 represents a pseudogene. The CDR3 runs to 16 residues. The CDR3 reads CASSNSAPGGTYEQYF. The DNA of the CDR3 is TGTGCCAGCAGCAATTCGGCGCCCGGGGGGACCTACGAGCAGTACTTC.

This clone was seen only a few times. V usage is TRBV12-5 and J usage is TRBJ2-1, with TRBD1 matching 10 bases. V shed 6 bases, J shed 6 bases, and the junction held 5 bases outside the gene matches. Germline V gene data show CDR1 as LGHNT and CDR2 as FRNRAP. The length of the CDR3 is 14 residues. CDR3 protein: CASGPDRGINEQFF. DNA of the CDR3: TGTGCTAGTGGACCGGACAGGGGGATCAATGAGCAGTTCTTC. Full variable domain (rest looked up from reference TRBV12-5 and TRBJ2-1): DARVTQTPRHKVTEMGQEVTMRCQPILGHNTVFWYRQTMMQGLELLAYFRNRAPLDDSGMPKDRFSAEMPDATLATLKIQPSEPRDSAVYFCASGPDRGINEQFFGPGTRLTVL.

This chain links TRBV11-2 with TRBJ1-5; 7 bases are shared with TRBD1. This CDR3 spans 15 amino acids. Looked up from germline, CDR1 is SGHAT and CDR2 is FQNNGV. V dropped 0 bases and J dropped 7; count of bases not matched to a gene: 6. The CDR3 sequence: CASSLETTGHQPQHF. For the CDR3, the DNA is TGTGCCAGCAGCTTAGAGACGACAGGGCACCAGCCCCAGCATTTT.

At least ten counts were recorded for this clone. This rearrangement joins TRBV7-9 to TRBJ2-1; TRBD2 agrees at 9 bases. The ends lost 8 bases at V and 7 bases at J; junction bases unmatched: 9. The CDR3 sequence is 14 residues long. CDR1 and CDR2 (germline): SEHNR, FQNEAQ (reference sequence). The CDR3 protein is CASAKASGTNEQFF. The DNA of the CDR3 is TGTGCCAGCGCTAAGGCTAGCGGGACTAATGAGCAGTTCTTC.

This clone has a handful of counts. DNA for the CDR3: TGTGCCAGCTCACCACCTGGACAGGGGCTTAATCAGCCCCAGCATTTT. Its protein is CASSPPGQGLNQPQHF. J is TRBJ1-5 and V is TRBV18, with 9 bases matching TRBD1. J was trimmed by 4 bases and V by 0 bases; bases with no gene match: 4. The CDR3 totals 16 residues. In germline, CDR1 is KGHSH, CDR2 LQKENI.

This clone has only a few counts. The V and J genes are TRBV2 and TRBJ2-7; 8 bases match TRBD1. The CDR3 consists of 13 residues. Looked up from germline, CDR1 is SNHLY and CDR2 is FYNNEI. The junction had 5 bases not matched to a gene; V was cut back by 8 bases and J by 2 bases. The DNA for the CDR3 is TGTGCCAGCCTGGCACAGGGGGCCTACGAGCAGTACTTC. The encoded protein is CASLAQGAYEQYF.

This clone was detected a few times. The chain joins TRBV5-1 to TRBJ2-3, with unresolved D. V was pared by 2 bases and J by 5 bases, with 12 bases between. The germline gives CDR1 SGHRS, CDR2 YFSETQ. This CDR3 is 14 amino acids long. CDR3: CASSFSTVQDTQYF. The CDR3 DNA reads as TGCGCCAGCAGCTTTTCCACGGTGCAAGATACGCAGTATTTT.

The genes are TRBV7-8 and TRBJ1-4; D is ambiguous. The CDR3 totals 14 residues. Trimming took off 7 bases at V and 5 bases at J, with 14 bases between the two ends. The germline gives CDR1 SGHVS, CDR2 FQNEAQ. The CDR3 DNA reads as TGTGCCAGCATGGGATCGACGGGGAATGAAAAACTGTTTTTT. Protein: CASMGSTGNEKLFF.

The table lists this clone with many counts. The chain links TRBV4-3 to TRBJ2-2; the D gene is possibly TRBD1 (6 bases). The V end lost 2 bases, the J end lost 2 bases, and 9 bases lay between the germline ends. This CDR3 is 15 amino acids long. The germline V gene encodes CDR1 LGHNA and CDR2 YSLEER. The CDR3 protein is CASSQRGGNTGELFF. In DNA form, the CDR3 reads TGCGCCAGCAGCCAAAGAGGGGGAAACACCGGGGAGCTGTTTTTT.

This clone was picked up a small number of times. The chain has TRBV5-5 and TRBJ2-7; D possibly corresponds to TRBD1 (6 bases). CDR3 size: 15 residues. The ends were cut back, 0 bases at V and 1 base at J, with 11 bases in the middle. CDR1 and CDR2 (germline): SGHKS, YYEKEE (reference sequence). The CDR3 is CASSLVGQGSYEQYF. The CDR3 nucleotides are TGTGCCAGCAGCTTGGTTGGGCAGGGGTCCTACGAGCAGTACTTC.

This chain joins TRBV5-1 and TRBJ1-5; TRBD1 aligns across 7 bases. The CDR3 has 17 residues. V was clipped by 5 bases and J by 1 base; unmatched bases: 12. Germline CDR1 SGHRS, CDR2 YFSETQ. The CDR3 region has the DNA TGCGCCAGCAGTCCCGGGACAGCTGACTTAAGCAATCAGCCCCAGCATTTT. It encodes CASSPGTADLSNQPQHF.

The chain carries TRBV4-1 and TRBJ2-7, with D unresolved. Per germline, CDR1 MGHRA and CDR2 YSYEKL. This CDR3 has 14 residues. V was pared by 1 base and J by 6 bases, with 13 bases between. CDR3 residues: CASSQVISSGEQYF. In DNA, the CDR3 is TGCGCCAGCAGCCAAGTTATTTCATCGGGCGAGCAGTACTTC.

This chain joins TRBV6-5 and TRBJ2-3; D is perhaps TRBD1 (5 bases). The CDR3 runs to 14 residues. The V and J ends lost 2 bases and 2 bases respectively, with 8 bases between them. Germline loops: CDR1 MNHEY, CDR2 SVGAGI. The CDR3 DNA reads TGTGCCAGCAGTTACCTGACAGTCACAGATACGCAGTATTTT. It is translated as CASSYLTVTDTQYF.

Only a few counts were recorded for this clone. V and J are TRBV18 and TRBJ2-1, with TRBD1 identical over 7 bases. Per the germline V gene, CDR1 is KGHSH and CDR2 is LQKENI. This CDR3 is 15 amino acids long. V gave up 3 bases and J gave up 3 bases; unmatched junction bases: 5. CDR3 amino acids: CASSPLDRYYNEQFF. The CDR3 coding sequence is TGTGCCAGCTCACCTTTGGACAGGTACTACAATGAGCAGTTCTTC.

This clone was picked up a small number of times. This sample includes further DNA sequences coding for the same CDR3. This chain uses TRBV6-5 with TRBJ2-7; 9 nucleotides match TRBD1. CDR1 and CDR2 (germline): MNHEY, SVGAGI. The V segment lost 2 bases and the J segment 6 bases; nucleotides outside the gene matches: 2. The CDR3 spans 13 residues. CDR3 DNA: TGTGCCAGCAGTTACCAGGACAGGGGCGAGCAGTACTTC. This encodes CASSYQDRGEQYF.

This clone was detected a few times. The sample carries other DNA sequences with the same CDR3. The V and J genes are TRBV18 and TRBJ2-3; D gene uncertain. V gave up 2 bases and J gave up 0 bases, with 6 bases separating them. The CDR3 contains 14 residues. Germline CDR1 KGHSH, CDR2 LQKENI. The CDR3 nucleotides read TGTGCCAGCTCACCAGGGCTGAGCACAGATACGCAGTATTTT. As protein: CASSPGLSTDTQYF.

The chain joins TRBV27 to TRBJ2-7; a possible D gene is TRBD1 (6 bases). From germline, CDR1 is MNHEY and CDR2 SMNVEV (reference sequence). There are 14 residues in the CDR3. Trimming left V 7 bases short and J 2 bases short, with 15 bases between. CDR3 protein: CASTFKQGTYEQYF. CDR3 nucleotides: TGTGCCAGCACCTTTAAACAGGGAACCTACGAGCAGTACTTC.

V is TRBV2 and J is TRBJ2-3, with TRBD2 matching over 7 bases. Unmatched junction bases numbered 1, after V lost 4 bases and J lost 3 bases. Germline V gene lookup returns CDR1 SNHLY and CDR2 FYNNEI. This CDR3 spans 13 amino acids. CDR3 DNA sequence: TGTGCCAGCAGTGTGGGGGGGACAGATACGCAGTATTTT. It codes for CASSVGGTDTQYF.

The genes are TRBV7-2 and TRBJ1-5; 7 nucleotides align to TRBD1. Germline CDR1 and CDR2: SGHTA and FQGNSA. After removal of 5 bases from V and 5 bases from J, the junction contained 6 bases not matched to a gene. The CDR3 is 14 amino acids. This chain's CDR3 is CASSPTGRDQPQHF. The CDR3 DNA reads as TGTGCCAGCAGCCCGACAGGGCGGGATCAGCCCCAGCATTTT.

This chain joins TRBV2 and TRBJ1-1, with TRBD1 as a possible D gene (5 bases). V was trimmed by 3 bases and J by 4 bases, leaving 12 bases between them. Germline V gene sequence: CDR1 SNHLY, CDR2 FYNNEI. There are 14 residues in the CDR3. CDR3 DNA sequence: TGTGCCAGCAGTGAGGAGAGGGGAGGCACTGAAGCTTTCTTT. As protein: CASSEERGGTEAFF.

The gene calls are TRBV18 and TRBJ2-5, with D perhaps matching TRBD2 (5 bases). Germline V gene sequence: CDR1 KGHSH, CDR2 LQKENI. The V end lost 5 bases, the J end lost 1 base, and 8 bases lay between the germline ends. CDR3 size: 13 residues. The DNA for the CDR3 is TGTGCCAGCTCAATGGGGAGCCAAGAGACCCAGTACTTC. Encoded protein: CASSMGSQETQYF.

This clone appeared a few times. The CDR3 DNA follows: TGCAGCGTTGTGGGGGGAATTGGGTCTGGAAACACCATATATTTT. As protein: CSVVGGIGSGNTIYF. V and J are TRBV29-1 and TRBJ1-3; maybe TRBD1 (5 bases). The CDR3 loop spans 15 amino acids. V lost 4 bases and J 1 base, leaving 14 bases between the germline ends. Germline-derived CDR1 and CDR2 are SQVTM and ANQGSEA.

The genes are TRBV19 and TRBJ1-5, with 10 bases lining up with TRBD1. Germline V gene sequence: CDR1 LNHDA, CDR2 SQIVND (reference sequence). This CDR3 is 15 amino acids long. The ends lost 9 bases at V and 4 bases at J; junction bases unmatched: 9. The CDR3 nucleotides read TGTGCCAGCATACCTCGGGACAGGGGAAATCAGCCCCAGCATTTT. It translates to CASIPRDRGNQPQHF. The entire variable domain, with the rest obtained from reference TRBV19 and TRBJ1-5, is as follows: DGGITQSPKYLFRKEGQNVTLSCEQNLNHDAMYWYRQDPGQGLRLIYYSQIVNDFQKGDIAEGYSVSREKKESFPLTVTSAQKNPTAFYLCASIPRDRGNQPQHFGDGTRLSIL.

This clone came up a few times. This chain uses TRBV2 with TRBJ1-2; no clear D gene. Trimming pared 1 base from V and 8 bases from J, leaving 14 bases between. Germline V lookup: CDR1 SNHLY, CDR2 FYNNEI. This CDR3 has 14 amino acids. CDR3 loop: CASSEGSTPWGYTF. CDR3 DNA: TGTGCCAGCAGTGAAGGCTCAACTCCTTGGGGCTACACCTTC. Together with reference TRBV2 and TRBJ1-2, the CDR3 gives the full variable domain: EPEVTQTPSHQVTQMGQEVILRCVPISNHLYFYWYRQILGQKVEFLVSFYNNEISEKSEIFDDQFSVERPDGSNFTLKIRSTKLEDSAMYFCASSEGSTPWGYTFGSGTRLTVV.

This clone was seen a few times. The J gene is TRBJ2-4, the V gene TRBV4-1; 12 bases are shared with TRBD2. This CDR3 is built from 20 residues. V trimming: 0 bases; J trimming: 8 bases; junction bases outside the gene matches: 17. CDR1 and CDR2 from the germline V gene are MGHRA and YSYEKL. The CDR3 is CASSQDLGLAGGPGADIQYF. CDR3 nucleotides: TGCGCCAGCAGCCAAGATCTAGGGCTAGCGGGGGGGCCAGGTGCAGACATTCAGTACTTC.

In this sample, this clone turned up a few times. V usage is TRBV5-1 and J usage is TRBJ1-4; weak D call: TRBD1 (6 bases). Germline assignment: CDR1 SGHRS and CDR2 YFSETQ. The CDR3 loop spans 14 amino acids. Trimming took off 1 base at V and 6 bases at J, with 10 bases between the two ends. This CDR3 reads CASSLSRGDEKLFF. The CDR3 bases are TGCGCCAGCAGCTTGAGCAGGGGTGATGAAAAACTGTTTTTT.

This clone was counted only a few times. The chain recombines TRBV10-3 with TRBJ2-1; D may be TRBD2 (6 bases). V lost 3 bases, J lost 4 bases, and 19 bases lay in between. The CDR3 runs to 17 residues. Germline V gene data show CDR1 as ENHRY and CDR2 as SYGVKD. The CDR3 here is CAISDATGTGIYNEQFF. CDR3 bases: TGTGCCATCAGTGACGCCACCGGGACTGGGATTTACAATGAGCAGTTCTTC.

This clone has a handful of counts. The rearrangement uses TRBV11-2 and TRBJ2-7; tentatively, D is TRBD1 (5 bases). The CDR3 extends over 14 amino acids. CDR1 SGHAT and CDR2 FQNNGV come from the germline V gene. The ends were cut back, 2 bases at V and 2 bases at J, with 10 bases in the middle. CDR3 protein: CASSLQAGTYEQYF. As DNA, the CDR3 is TGTGCCAGCAGCTTACAAGCAGGGACCTACGAGCAGTACTTC.

The chain recombines TRBV11-2 with TRBJ2-3; D call uncertain. With 4 bases removed from V and 1 base from J, the gap between germline ends came to 9 bases. The CDR3 consists of 14 residues. Germline V lookup: CDR1 SGHAT, CDR2 FQNNGV. DNA for the CDR3: TGTGCCAGCAGCTCCCCTGGCCGCACAGATACGCAGTATTTT. Encoded protein: CASSSPGRTDTQYF.